One sample yielded the 3 T cell receptor beta chains listed below, sequenced in a study of cytomegalovirus exposure and HLA in healthy donors. Sequencing was performed with immunoSEQ multiplex PCR; in TCRdb, only in-frame clones are kept and a portion is missing. Of 89,000 or so clones detected, approximately 95% appear once; the ten largest clones hold approximately 1.1%. The sequenced sample consisted of PBMCs. These receptor sequences come from a woman aged 25-40 years in good health and CMV-seropositive.

The chain recombines TRBV30 with TRBJ1-1; D is perhaps TRBD1 (6 bases). This CDR3 has 13 residues. Germline CDR1 GTSNPN, CDR2 SVGIG (reference sequence). V was shortened by 7 bases and J by 3 bases, with 15 bases between the two germline ends. Here the CDR3 reads CAYQGGRDTEAFF. The DNA for the CDR3 is TGTGCCTACCAAGGGGGAAGGGACACTGAAGCTTTCTTT. The full variable domain, rest sourced from reference TRBV30 and TRBJ1-1, is SQTIHQWPATLVQPVGSPLSLECTVEGTSNPNLYWYRQAAGRGLQLLFYSVGIGQISSEVPQNLSASRPQDRQFILSSKKLLLSDSGFYLCAYQGGRDTEAFFGQGTRLTVV.

V gene TRBV7-2 combines with J gene TRBJ1-1; 8 bases map to TRBD1. From germline, CDR1 is SGHTA and CDR2 FQGNSA. With 1 base clipped from V and 11 bases from J, the junction kept 6 bases outside the gene matches. This CDR3 is built from 13 residues. This CDR3 reads CASSLVETGAAFF. The CDR3, as DNA: TGTGCCAGCAGCTTAGTGGAGACAGGGGCGGCTTTCTTT.

J is TRBJ2-1 and V is TRBV11-2; 8 nucleotides match TRBD2. Germline V gives CDR1 SGHAT, CDR2 FQNNGV. The V segment lost 0 bases and the J segment 1 base; nucleotides outside the gene matches: 14. CDR3 length equals 20 residues. The DNA of the CDR3 is TGTGCCAGCAGCTTAGATCGGGTAGGTAGCGGGAACCGTTCCTACAATGAGCAGTTCTTC. It encodes CASSLDRVGSGNRSYNEQFF.